These 31 T cell receptor beta chains were all obtained from the same sample, sequenced in a study of early T cells in non-severe SARS-CoV-2 infection. From the 5' RACE reads, TCRdb called clonotypes with MiXCR, one entry per CDR3 protein. The table records tens of thousands of distinct CDR3 sequences, roughly 12% of them present only once. Sequenced material: whole blood, taken at baseline. The receptor set was obtained from an adult who was a healthcare worker with PCR-confirmed SARS-CoV-2 infection or an uninfected control (not recorded which).

The table lists this clonotype with a few counts. This chain connects TRBV7-2 to TRBJ2-7; 12 bases align to TRBD2. CDR1 is SGHTA and CDR2 is FQGNSA in the germline V gene. This CDR3 contains 17 residues. V lost 0 bases to trimming and J lost 6 bases; unmatched junction nucleotides: 9. CDR3 bases: TGTGCCAGCAGCTTAGCACTAGCGGGGGGAGCGTGGATCGAGCAGTACTTC. Its protein is CASSLALAGGAWIEQYF.

The chain recombines TRBV28 with TRBJ2-4, with 8 bases that match TRBD1. The CDR3 totals 17 residues. Trimming took 6 bases from V and 2 from J; bases not matched to a gene: 12. Germline assignment: CDR1 MDHEN and CDR2 SYDVKM. The DNA of the CDR3 is TGTGCCAGCAGCTCGACTGGACAGGGCGGGACCAAAAACATTCAGTACTTC. Protein product: CASSSTGQGGTKNIQYF. The complete variable domain, with remaining parts taken from reference TRBV28 and TRBJ2-4, reads DVKVTQSSRYLVKRTGEKVFLECVQDMDHENMFWYRQDPGLGLRLIYFSYDVKMKEKGDIPEGYSVSREKKERFSLILESASTNQTSMYLCASSSTGQGGTKNIQYFGAGTRLSVL.

The chain is built from TRBV2 and TRBJ2-3; D uncertain. The V end was cut by 5 bases, the J end by 0 bases, with 9 bases between. The CDR3 consists of 14 residues. Germline V gives CDR1 SNHLY, CDR2 FYNNEI. DNA for the CDR3: TGTGCCAGCAGTTCACAAGTTAGCACAGATACGCAGTATTTT. Its translation is CASSSQVSTDTQYF.

There are a few counts of this clonotype. This rearrangement joins TRBV18 to TRBJ1-1; D is unclear. Germline loops: CDR1 KGHSH, CDR2 LQKENI. V was shortened by 1 base and J by 3 bases, with 12 bases between the two germline ends. CDR3 length equals 15 residues. The CDR3 here is CASSPLPMGHTEAFF. CDR3 DNA: TGTGCCAGCTCACCACTTCCGATGGGCCACACTGAAGCTTTCTTT.

This clonotype occurred a few times. The chain carries TRBV19 and TRBJ1-5; 8 bases map to TRBD1. This CDR3 is 14 amino acids long. Germline V gene sequence: CDR1 LNHDA, CDR2 SQIVND (reference sequence). The V segment lost 5 bases and the J segment 10 bases; nucleotides outside the gene matches: 10. CDR3 sequence reads: CASSRPGQGGPQHF. CDR3 nucleotides: TGTGCCAGTAGTCGCCCCGGACAGGGAGGACCCCAGCATTTT.

This clonotype was seen more than once but under ten times. The chain links TRBV20-1 to TRBJ1-2; 9 bases are a match to TRBD1. The CDR3 is 13 residues long. From germline, CDR1 is DFQATT and CDR2 SNEGSKA (reference sequence). With V trimmed by 3 bases and J by 6 bases, 5 bases remained unmatched. The CDR3 is CSARGQGLDGYTF. Written as DNA, the CDR3 is TGCAGTGCTAGGGGACAGGGCTTGGATGGCTACACCTTC.

The genes are TRBV11-3 and TRBJ2-5, with 10 positions matching TRBD1. This CDR3 has 15 amino acids. Germline V lookup: CDR1 SGHNT, CDR2 YENEEA. J lost 3 bases, V lost 4 bases, and 5 bases had no gene match. The CDR3 nucleotides are TGTGCCAGCAGCTCATCCGGGACAGGGGAAGAGACCCAGTACTTC. It is translated as CASSSSGTGEETQYF.

The chain joins TRBV20-1 to TRBJ1-4, with TRBD1 matching 7 bases. The CDR3 sequence is 15 residues long. V lost 2 bases to trimming and J lost 4 bases; unmatched junction nucleotides: 7. Germline CDR1 and CDR2: DFQATT and SNEGSKA (reference sequence). CDR3 DNA: TGCAGTGCTAGAAAAGGACAGGCTCGTAATGAAAAACTGTTTTTT. It encodes CSARKGQARNEKLFF.

The chain combines TRBV7-8 with TRBJ2-1; 10 bases fit TRBD2. Trimming took 1 base from V and 4 from J; bases not matched to a gene: 16. This CDR3 is built from 20 residues. Germline values: CDR1 SGHVS, CDR2 FQNEAQ. This CDR3 reads CASSLEGTTSGIIPYNEQFF. Here the CDR3 DNA reads TGTGCCAGCAGCTTAGAAGGGACCACTAGCGGGATCATACCTTACAATGAGCAGTTCTTC.

The rearrangement links TRBV6-1 to TRBJ1-2; unclear D gene. The CDR3 extends over 13 amino acids. Trimming took off 4 bases at V and 7 bases at J, with 13 bases between the two ends. CDR1 and CDR2 from the germline V gene are MNHNS and SASEGT. CDR3 in DNA: TGTGCCAGCAGTGCCACTGGTCTGGGTGGCTACACCTTC. This sequence encodes CASSATGLGGYTF.

The rearrangement links TRBV2 to TRBJ2-6; 10 nucleotides agree with TRBD1. J was trimmed by 2 bases and V by 10 bases; bases with no gene match: 8. This CDR3 contains 16 residues. The V gene's germline CDR1 is SNHLY and CDR2 FYNNEI. The CDR3 DNA follows: TGTGCCACAGGGACAGGGGAGTATACTGGGGCCAACGTCCTGACTTTC. This encodes CATGTGEYTGANVLTF.

This clonotype was detected only a few times. This rearrangement joins TRBV12-5 to TRBJ2-3, with 8 bases that match TRBD1. The V gene's germline CDR1 is LGHNT and CDR2 FRNRAP. J gave up 2 bases and V 3 bases, and 1 base lay outside the gene matches. The CDR3 loop spans 14 amino acids. CDR3 sequence: CASGFQGATDTQYF. CDR3 sequence (DNA): TGTGCTAGTGGTTTCCAGGGGGCCACAGATACGCAGTATTTT.

This clonotype has a handful of counts. The chain links TRBV20-1 to TRBJ2-5, with 7 bases aligning to TRBD2. The J segment lost 2 bases and the V segment lost 3 bases, leaving 12 bases of the junction unmatched. This CDR3 is built from 16 residues. Germline CDR1 and CDR2: DFQATT and SNEGSKA (reference sequence). The CDR3 loop reads CSASGSREGLQETQYF. The CDR3 nucleotides are TGCAGTGCTAGCGGTAGCCGTGAGGGACTACAAGAGACCCAGTACTTC.

The chain uses TRBV7-9 and TRBJ1-1, with D unresolved. There are 11 residues in the CDR3. CDR1 is SEHNR, CDR2 FQNEAQ, per germline (reference sequence). V lost 3 bases, J lost 5 bases, and 4 bases lay in between. The CDR3 DNA sequence: TGTGCCAGCAGCTTCTTGACTGAAGCTTTCTTT. Translating it yields CASSFLTEAFF.

This clonotype was observed a few times. The gene calls are TRBV12-3 or TRBV12-4 and TRBJ2-7; 10 bases fit TRBD1. V lost 5 bases, J lost 3 bases, and 7 bases stayed unmatched. CDR3 length: 15 residues. The CDR3 DNA sequence: TGTGCCAGCAGTAACACGGGACAGGGGCTCTACGAGCAGTACTTC. Amino acids: CASSNTGQGLYEQYF.

There are many counts of this clonotype. The chain has TRBV12-3 or TRBV12-4 and TRBJ2-1; 8 bases line up with TRBD2. CDR3 length: 16 residues. Germline trimming cut 6 bases from V and 0 bases from J; bases unmatched to any gene: 7. CDR3 sequence reads: CASSASLADSYNEQFF. CDR3 bases: TGTGCCAGCAGCGCCTCACTAGCGGACTCCTACAATGAGCAGTTCTTC.

As regards this clonotype: The junction departs from the called germline gene at one end, perhaps through a read error. In DNA form, the CDR3 reads TGTGCCAGCAGAATGAGGAGGGGTCCCATGAACACTGACGCTTTCTTT. Translated: CASRMRRGPMNTDAFF. The chain combines TRBV11-3 with TRBJ1-1, with D maybe TRBD1 (5 bases). This CDR3 has 16 residues. CDR1 SGHNT and CDR2 YENEEA come from the germline V gene.

Only one count was recorded for this clonotype. Possible read error: a much larger clone is one base away. This chain links TRBV27 with TRBJ2-1; 11 bases are shared with TRBD2. Germline V gene data show CDR1 as MNHEY and CDR2 as SMNVEV (reference sequence). The CDR3 length is 14 residues. With V trimmed by 7 bases and J by 10 bases, 9 bases remained unmatched. The CDR3 here is CASTTLGTSGEQFF. The CDR3 nucleotides read TGTGCCAGCACCACATTGGGGACTAGCGGAGAGCAGTTCTTC.

This clonotype turned up a few times. The rearrangement uses TRBV29-1 and TRBJ1-1; no reliable D call. Looked up from germline, CDR1 is SQVTM and CDR2 is ANQGSEA. Trimming removed 6 bases from V and 0 bases from J, with 14 bases in between. CDR3 size: 14 residues. The CDR3 loop is CSVTGHGVNTEAFF. CDR3 nucleotide sequence: TGCAGCGTCACTGGCCACGGAGTGAACACTGAAGCTTTCTTT.

In this sample, this clonotype turned up a few times. The J gene is TRBJ1-2, the V gene TRBV20-1, with 9 bases fitting TRBD1. From germline, CDR1 is DFQATT and CDR2 SNEGSKA (reference sequence). This CDR3 comprises 15 residues. V dropped 0 bases and J dropped 7; count of bases not matched to a gene: 9. In DNA form, the CDR3 reads TGCAGTGCTAGAGACACCGGGACAGGGATAACTGGCTACACCTTC. Its translation is CSARDTGTGITGYTF.

This clonotype was counted between two and nine times. The rearrangement joins TRBV2 to TRBJ2-1, with D perhaps being TRBD1 or TRBD2 (5 bases each). Germline CDR1 SNHLY, CDR2 FYNNEI. The CDR3 has 13 residues. Trimming took 8 bases from V and 3 from J, leaving 11 bases between them. The CDR3 loop is CASAGTFYNEQFF. In DNA, the CDR3 is TGTGCCAGCGCCGGGACCTTCTACAATGAGCAGTTCTTC. Complete variable domain (other parts from reference TRBV2 and TRBJ2-1): EPEVTQTPSHQVTQMGQEVILRCVPISNHLYFYWYRQILGQKVEFLVSFYNNEISEKSEIFDDQFSVERPDGSNFTLKIRSTKLEDSAMYFCASAGTFYNEQFFGPGTRLTVL.

This clonotype was observed many times. This chain links TRBV6-2 or TRBV6-3 with TRBJ2-5, with D hard to call. Per germline, CDR1 MNHEY and CDR2 SVGEGT. The length of the CDR3 is 11 residues. The V end lost 2 bases, the J end lost 4 bases, and 2 bases lay between the germline ends. CDR3 nucleotides: TGTGCCAGCAGTTACGGAGAGACCCAGTACTTC. Its protein product is CASSYGETQYF.

The chain carries TRBV28 and TRBJ2-2; 8 bases are a match to TRBD2. The CDR3 runs to 16 residues. CDR1 and CDR2 (germline): MDHEN, SYDVKM. With 5 bases clipped from V and 4 bases from J, the junction kept 9 bases outside the gene matches. CDR3 region: CASSVDSGIITGELFF. The CDR3 DNA sequence: TGTGCCAGCAGTGTAGATAGCGGGATTATCACCGGGGAGCTGTTTTTT.

The gene calls are TRBV19 and TRBJ2-4, with 9 bases identical to TRBD2. Germline V gives CDR1 LNHDA, CDR2 SQIVND (reference sequence). With V trimmed by 4 bases and J by 6 bases, 10 bases remained unmatched. The CDR3 consists of 16 residues. The DNA of the CDR3 is TGTGCCAGTAGTAGGGATAAGGCTAGCGGGGCAAACATTCAGTACTTC. Protein: CASSRDKASGANIQYF. Full variable domain (missing parts from reference TRBV19 and TRBJ2-4): DGGITQSPKYLFRKEGQNVTLSCEQNLNHDAMYWYRQDPGQGLRLIYYSQIVNDFQKGDIAEGYSVSREKKESFPLTVTSAQKNPTAFYLCASSRDKASGANIQYFGAGTRLSVL.

The gene calls are TRBV7-9 and TRBJ2-1; D is unresolved. The V gene lost 0 bases and the J gene lost 7 bases, with 4 bases spanning the gap. This CDR3 has 12 amino acids. The germline CDR1 and CDR2 sequences are SEHNR and FQNEAQ (reference sequence). The CDR3 spells CASSLAANEQFF. DNA of the CDR3: TGTGCCAGCAGCTTAGCAGCTAATGAGCAGTTCTTC.

This clonotype was recorded at least ten times. V gene TRBV18 combines with J gene TRBJ1-3; weak D call: TRBD1 (5 bases). The CDR3 is 17 residues long. The V end was cut by 3 bases, the J end by 1 base, with 16 bases between. Germline V gene data show CDR1 as KGHSH and CDR2 as LQKENI. CDR3 amino acids: CASSPRLGTESGNTIYF. The CDR3 nucleotides read TGTGCCAGCTCACCGAGACTTGGGACCGAATCTGGAAACACCATATATTTT.

This clonotype appeared a few times. The CDR3 region has the DNA TGTGCCACGATGGGGACAGGGGACAAAAGGGGTGAAGCTTTCTTT. Translated: CATMGTGDKRGEAFF. The V gene is TRBV28, the J gene TRBJ1-1; 10 positions agree with TRBD1. The CDR3 length is 15 residues. The V segment lost 10 bases and the J segment 7 bases; nucleotides outside the gene matches: 15. Germline V gene lookup returns CDR1 MDHEN and CDR2 SYDVKM.

This chain links TRBV7-8 with TRBJ1-1; D may be TRBD1 (6 bases). Germline V gene data show CDR1 as SGHVS and CDR2 as FQNEAQ. V was clipped by 8 bases and J by 5 bases, with 18 bases between them. The CDR3 has 14 residues. The DNA of the CDR3 is TGTGCCAGCGGGCGTGGGGGGCGCGGGACTGAAGCTTTCTTT. It encodes CASGRGGRGTEAFF.

This clonotype appeared a few times. The gene calls are TRBV6-1 and TRBJ2-5; D may be TRBD2 (7 bases). The V end was cut by 4 bases, the J end by 1 base, with 10 bases between. Germline values: CDR1 MNHNS, CDR2 SASEGT. This CDR3 has 14 residues. Here the CDR3 reads CASSGGGSQETQYF. In DNA form, the CDR3 reads TGTGCCAGCAGTGGCGGGGGCTCCCAAGAGACCCAGTACTTC.

This clonotype has just a few counts. This chain joins TRBV12-5 and TRBJ1-2; TRBD1 aligns across 7 bases. The CDR3 covers 12 residues. Looked up from germline, CDR1 is LGHNT and CDR2 is FRNRAP. V was pared by 11 bases and J by 8 bases, with 11 bases of the junction left unmatched. The CDR3 sequence: CASAGGPGGYTF. In nucleotides, the CDR3 is TGTGCTTCCGCAGGGGGGCCTGGAGGCTACACCTTC.

J is TRBJ1-4 and V is TRBV7-9; tentative D call: TRBD1 (6 bases). CDR1 is SEHNR and CDR2 is FQNEAQ in the germline V gene (reference sequence). Trimming took 5 bases from V and 2 from J, leaving 12 bases between them. The CDR3 has 15 amino acids. The CDR3 here is CASSPEGGTNEKLFF. The DNA for the CDR3 is TGTGCCAGCAGCCCTGAGGGGGGGACTAATGAAAAACTGTTTTTT.